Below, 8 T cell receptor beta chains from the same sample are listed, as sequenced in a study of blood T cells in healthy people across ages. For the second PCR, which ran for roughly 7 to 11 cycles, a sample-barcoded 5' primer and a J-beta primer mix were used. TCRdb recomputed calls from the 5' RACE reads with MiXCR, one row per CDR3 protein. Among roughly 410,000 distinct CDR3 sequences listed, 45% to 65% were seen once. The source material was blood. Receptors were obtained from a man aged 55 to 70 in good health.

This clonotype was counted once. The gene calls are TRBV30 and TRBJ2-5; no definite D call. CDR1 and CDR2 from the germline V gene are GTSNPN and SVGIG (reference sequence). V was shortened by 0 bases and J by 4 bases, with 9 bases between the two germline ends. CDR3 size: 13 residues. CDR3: CAWSVWGRETQYF. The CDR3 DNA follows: TGTGCCTGGAGTGTCTGGGGTAGAGAGACCCAGTACTTC.

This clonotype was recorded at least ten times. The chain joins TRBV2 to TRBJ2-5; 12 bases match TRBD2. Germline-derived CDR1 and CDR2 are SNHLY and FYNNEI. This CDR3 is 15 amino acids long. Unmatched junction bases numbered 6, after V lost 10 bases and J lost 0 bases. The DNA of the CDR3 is TGTGCCACTTCCACTAGCGGGGGGCACCAAGAGACCCAGTACTTC. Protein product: CATSTSGGHQETQYF.

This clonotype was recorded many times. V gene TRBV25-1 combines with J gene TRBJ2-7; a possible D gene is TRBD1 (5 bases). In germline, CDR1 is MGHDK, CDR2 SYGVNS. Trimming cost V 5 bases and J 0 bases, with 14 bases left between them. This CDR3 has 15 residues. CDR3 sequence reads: CASSPSVDSSYEQYF. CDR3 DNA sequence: TGTGCCAGCAGTCCGAGTGTTGACAGCTCCTACGAGCAGTACTTC.

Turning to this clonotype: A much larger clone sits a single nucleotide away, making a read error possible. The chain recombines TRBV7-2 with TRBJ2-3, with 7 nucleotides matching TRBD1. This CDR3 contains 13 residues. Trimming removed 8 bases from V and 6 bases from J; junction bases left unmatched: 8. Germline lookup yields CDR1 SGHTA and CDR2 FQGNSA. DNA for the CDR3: TGTGCCAGCGGGCAAACAGGGGCCGATACGCAGTATTTT. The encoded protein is CASGQTGADTQYF.

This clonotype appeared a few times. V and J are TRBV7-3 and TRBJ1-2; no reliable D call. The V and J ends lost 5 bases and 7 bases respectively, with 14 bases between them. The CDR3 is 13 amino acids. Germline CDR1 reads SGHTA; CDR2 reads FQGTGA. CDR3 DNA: TGTGCCAGCAGCACTCACGTTGGAGTTGGCTACACCTTC. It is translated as CASSTHVGVGYTF. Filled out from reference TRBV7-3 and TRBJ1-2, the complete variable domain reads GAGVSQTPSNKVTEKGKYVELRCDPISGHTALYWYRQSLGQGPEFLIYFQGTGAADDSGLPNDRFFAVRPEGSVSTLKIQRTERGDSAVYLCASSTHVGVGYTFGSGTRLTVV.

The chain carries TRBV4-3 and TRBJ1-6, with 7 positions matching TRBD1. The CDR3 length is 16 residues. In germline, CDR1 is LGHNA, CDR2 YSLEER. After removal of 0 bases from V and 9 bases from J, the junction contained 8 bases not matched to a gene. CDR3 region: CASSQDRTGSASPLHF. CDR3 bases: TGCGCCAGCAGCCAAGATCGGACAGGTTCGGCTTCACCCCTCCACTTT.

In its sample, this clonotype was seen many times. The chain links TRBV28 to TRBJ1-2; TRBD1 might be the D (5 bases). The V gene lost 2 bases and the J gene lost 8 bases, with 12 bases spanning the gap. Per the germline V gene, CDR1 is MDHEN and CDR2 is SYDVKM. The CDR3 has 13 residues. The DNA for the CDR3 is TGTGCCAGCAGTTTAGGGGTGGGACCGGGCTACACCTTC. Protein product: CASSLGVGPGYTF.

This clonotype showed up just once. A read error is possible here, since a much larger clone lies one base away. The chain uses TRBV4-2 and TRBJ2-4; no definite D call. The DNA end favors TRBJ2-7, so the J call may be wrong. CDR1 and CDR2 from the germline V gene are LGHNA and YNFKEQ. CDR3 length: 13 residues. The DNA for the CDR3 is TGTGTCAGCAGCCAAGATCTAGGACACGAGCAGTACTTC. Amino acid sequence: CVSSQDLGHEQYF.